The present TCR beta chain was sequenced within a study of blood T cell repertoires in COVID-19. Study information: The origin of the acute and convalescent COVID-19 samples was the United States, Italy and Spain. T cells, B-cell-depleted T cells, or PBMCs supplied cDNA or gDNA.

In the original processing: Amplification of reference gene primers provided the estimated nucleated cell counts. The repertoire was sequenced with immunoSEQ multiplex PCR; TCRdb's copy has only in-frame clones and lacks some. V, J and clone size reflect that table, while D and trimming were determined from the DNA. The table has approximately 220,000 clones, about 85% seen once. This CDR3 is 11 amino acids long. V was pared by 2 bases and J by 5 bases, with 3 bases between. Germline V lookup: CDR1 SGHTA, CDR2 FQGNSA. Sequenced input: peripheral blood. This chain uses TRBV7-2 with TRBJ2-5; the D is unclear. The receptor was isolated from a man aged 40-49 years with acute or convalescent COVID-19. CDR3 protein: CASSLLETQYF. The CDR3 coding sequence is TGTGCCAGCAGCTTACTGGAGACCCAGTACTTC.